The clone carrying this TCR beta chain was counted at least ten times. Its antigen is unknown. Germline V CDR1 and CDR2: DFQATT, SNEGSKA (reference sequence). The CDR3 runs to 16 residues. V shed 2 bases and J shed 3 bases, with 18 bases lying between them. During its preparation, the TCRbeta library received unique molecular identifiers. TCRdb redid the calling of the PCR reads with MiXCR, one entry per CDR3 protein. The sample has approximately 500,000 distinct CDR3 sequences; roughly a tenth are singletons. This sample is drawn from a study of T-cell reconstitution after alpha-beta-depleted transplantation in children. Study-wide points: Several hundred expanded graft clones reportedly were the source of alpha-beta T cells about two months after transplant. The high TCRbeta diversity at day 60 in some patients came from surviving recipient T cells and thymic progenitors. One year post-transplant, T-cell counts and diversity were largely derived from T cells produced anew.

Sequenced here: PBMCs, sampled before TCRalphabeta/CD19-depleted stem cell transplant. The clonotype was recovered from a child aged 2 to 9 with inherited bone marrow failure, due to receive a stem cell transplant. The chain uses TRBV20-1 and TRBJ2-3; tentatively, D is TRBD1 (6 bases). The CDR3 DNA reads TGCAGTGCTAGATTCGGTGGCGGTAGGGGGACAGATACGCAGTATTTT. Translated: CSARFGGGRGTDTQYF.